The clone carrying this T cell receptor (beta chain) was observed a handful of times. This sample is drawn from a study of post-analysis software for immune sequencing data. Unique molecular identifiers were built into the TCR beta cDNA libraries. MiXCR, applied by TCRdb to the PCR reads, yields one record per CDR3 protein. The sample consists of around 700,000 distinct CDR3 sequences, 55% to 60% of them appearing once. The sequenced sample was blood. This receptor was taken from a girl aged 2 to 10 with multiple sclerosis.

The CDR3 reads CASSPLAGVWNEQFF. The CDR3 nucleotides are TGTGCCAGCAGTCCACTAGCGGGAGTTTGGAATGAGCAGTTCTTC. The chain couples TRBV6-5 to TRBJ2-1, with 11 bases fitting TRBD2. The length of the CDR3 is 15 residues. Trimming cost V 5 bases and J 7 bases; bases outside gene matches: 7. Germline V lookup: CDR1 MNHEY, CDR2 SVGAGI.